The 7 T cell receptor beta chains given below trace back to one sample, sequenced in a study of OX40 agonist ivuxolimab in advanced cancers. Only in-frame clones appear in the TCRdb table, and some are missing; sequencing was by immunoSEQ multiplex PCR. The sample has 80,000 or so clones, 85% to 95% seen once. Sequencing used CD4+ or CD8+ T cells sorted from blood, obtained in a trial of the OX40 agonist ivuxolimab. All receptors come from an adult with an advanced solid tumor such as melanoma, head and neck, liver or kidney cancer.

This chain links TRBV9 with TRBJ2-5; TRBD2 agrees at 7 bases. The CDR3 has 20 amino acids. Germline CDR1 and CDR2: SGDLS and YYNGEE. The ends lost 7 bases at V and 5 bases at J; junction bases unmatched: 29. The chain's CDR3 is CASPVHRSLIRDYQKETQYF. CDR3 sequence (DNA): TGTGCCAGCCCCGTGCACAGGAGCTTAATCCGGGACTACCAGAAGGAGACCCAGTACTTC.

V usage is TRBV28 and J usage is TRBJ1-5, with TRBD1 as a possible D gene (5 bases). The CDR3 length is 14 residues. Germline values: CDR1 MDHEN, CDR2 SYDVKM. V was clipped by 4 bases and J by 6 bases, with 13 bases between them. CDR3 in amino acids: CASSYGGSGQPQHF. The CDR3, as DNA: TGTGCCAGCAGTTACGGGGGATCAGGTCAGCCCCAGCATTTT.

The chain uses TRBV4-2 and TRBJ1-3; D remains unclear. Between the trimmed V and J ends, which lost 0 bases and 0 bases, there was a span of 9 bases. The CDR3 is 16 residues long. Germline CDR1 is LGHNA and CDR2 is YNFKEQ. The CDR3 here is CASSQDKTFSGNTIYF. CDR3 sequence (DNA): TGTGCCAGCAGCCAAGATAAGACATTCTCTGGAAACACCATATATTTT.

This clone came up a few times. This chain links TRBV19 with TRBJ2-7; D is ambiguous. Trimming cost V 4 bases and J 0 bases, with 13 bases left between them. The CDR3 covers 15 residues. Germline CDR1 and CDR2: LNHDA and SQIVND (reference sequence). The CDR3 nucleotides are TGTGCCAGTAGTACAGGACGACCTCCCTCCTACGAGCAGTACTTC. Residues: CASSTGRPPSYEQYF.

The V and J genes are TRBV5-1 and TRBJ2-5; the D is unclear. Germline assignment: CDR1 SGHRS and CDR2 YFSETQ. V was shortened by 4 bases and J by 4 bases, with 14 bases between the two germline ends. The CDR3 spans 14 residues. For the CDR3, the DNA is TGCGCCAGCAGCCCCCTGGGTGGTTCAGAGACCCAGTACTTC. Its protein product is CASSPLGGSETQYF.

The genes are TRBV28 and TRBJ1-2; 9 bases are a match to TRBD1. The CDR3 is made up of 16 amino acids. CDR1 is MDHEN, CDR2 SYDVKM, per germline. After removal of 5 bases from V and 1 base from J, the junction contained 8 bases not matched to a gene. The CDR3 region has the DNA TGTGCCAGCAGTCCCGGGACAGGGCGCGGTAACTATGGCTACACCTTC. It is translated as CASSPGTGRGNYGYTF.

Concerning this clone itself: In the same sample, other DNA sequences code for this CDR3. The chain combines TRBV18 with TRBJ2-7; 10 nucleotides match TRBD1. This CDR3 is built from 17 residues. Trimming took 2 bases from V and 2 from J; bases not matched to a gene: 9. Germline V gene lookup returns CDR1 KGHSH and CDR2 LQKENI. This CDR3 reads CASSPWAPGQGAYEQYF. The CDR3 nucleotides read TGTGCCAGCTCACCATGGGCTCCAGGACAGGGGGCCTACGAGCAGTACTTC.